This T cell receptor beta chain was found in a study of cytomegalovirus exposure and HLA in healthy donors. Notes on the study in general: High specificity and sensitivity for cytomegalovirus status were reported for the classifier. The study flagged about 150 TCR beta chains as cytomegalovirus-associated.

Germline CDR1 is SGDLS and CDR2 is YYNGEE. V gave up 0 bases and J gave up 6 bases, with 9 bases separating them. This CDR3 contains 13 residues. As to this clone: The target antigen is unknown.

PCR involved 60 Vbeta and 13 Jbeta primers. Here immunoSEQ multiplex PCR was the method, and the copy in TCRdb shows in-frame clones only, minus some. The table lists about 97,000 clones, over 80% of them singletons, with about 2.5% in the top ten. This receptor was taken from a man aged 35 to 55 in good health and CMV-seronegative. V gene TRBV9 combines with J gene TRBJ1-2, with D possibly being TRBD1 (5 bases). Sequenced sample: PBMCs. The CDR3, as DNA: TGTGCCAGCAGCGTAGCGGGGGATCATGGCTACACCTTC. Its protein product is CASSVAGDHGYTF.